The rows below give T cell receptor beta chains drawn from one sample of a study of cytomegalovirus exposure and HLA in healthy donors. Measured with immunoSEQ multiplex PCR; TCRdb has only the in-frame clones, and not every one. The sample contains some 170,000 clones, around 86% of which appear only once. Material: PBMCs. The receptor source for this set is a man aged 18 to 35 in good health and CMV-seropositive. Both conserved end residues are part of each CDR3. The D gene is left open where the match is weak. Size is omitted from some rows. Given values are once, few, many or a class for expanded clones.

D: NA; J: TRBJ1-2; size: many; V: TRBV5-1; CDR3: CASSLDGAQGGYTF; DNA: TGCGCCAGCAGCTTGGATGGGGCCCAGGGTGGCTACACCTTC
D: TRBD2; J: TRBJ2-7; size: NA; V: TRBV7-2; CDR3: CASSSAGVAYEQYF; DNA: TGTGCCAGCAGCTCAGCGGGAGTAGCCTACGAGCAGTACTTC
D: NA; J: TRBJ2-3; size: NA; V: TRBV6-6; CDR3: CASSFITPTDTQYF; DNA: TGTGCCAGCAGTTTCATTACACCAACAGATACGCAGTATTTT
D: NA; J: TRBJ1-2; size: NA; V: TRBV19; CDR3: CASSANRGPRSGYGYTF; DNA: TGTGCCAGTAGTGCCAACCGAGGTCCTCGCAGCGGCTATGGCTACACCTTC
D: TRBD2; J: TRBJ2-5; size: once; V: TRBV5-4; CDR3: CASSLDPIPGLTQETQYF; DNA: TGTGCCAGCAGCTTGGATCCCATTCCGGGACTAACCCAAGAGACCCAGTACTTC
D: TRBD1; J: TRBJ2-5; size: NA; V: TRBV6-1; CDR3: CASNQKGHGTDSQYF; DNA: TGTGCCAGCAACCAAAAGGGTCACGGGACAGACTCCCAGTACTTC
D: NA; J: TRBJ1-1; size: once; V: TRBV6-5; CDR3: CATQDSAKAFF; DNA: TGTGCCACCCAGGATTCCGCAAAAGCTTTCTTT
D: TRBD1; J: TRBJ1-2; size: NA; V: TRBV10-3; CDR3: CAIARGTGGNGYTF; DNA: TGTGCCATCGCCCGCGGGACAGGGGGTAATGGCTACACCTTC
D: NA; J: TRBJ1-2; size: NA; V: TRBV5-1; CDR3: CASSVENYGYTF; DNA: TGCGCCAGCAGCGTCGAGAACTATGGCTACACCTTC
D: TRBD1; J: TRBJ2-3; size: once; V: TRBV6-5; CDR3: CASSRTGVGTDTQYF; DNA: TGTGCCAGCAGTAGAACAGGGGTGGGCACAGATACGCAGTATTTT
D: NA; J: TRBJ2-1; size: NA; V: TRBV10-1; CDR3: CASSGIRDKAFRSSYNEQFF; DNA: TGCGCCAGCAGCGGAATACGGGACAAGGCCTTCCGCAGCTCCTACAATGAGCAGTTCTTC
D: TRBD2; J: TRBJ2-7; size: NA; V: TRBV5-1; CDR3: CASSLGGSSSGDEQYF; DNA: TGCGCCAGCAGCTTGGGGGGTTCGTCCAGCGGGGACGAGCAGTACTTC
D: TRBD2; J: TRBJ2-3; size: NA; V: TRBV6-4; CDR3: CASSDRGGSTDTQYF; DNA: TGTGCCAGCAGTGATCGCGGGGGGTCCACAGATACGCAGTATTTT
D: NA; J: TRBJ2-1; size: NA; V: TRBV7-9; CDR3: CASSLEGTGQFF; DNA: TGTGCCAGCAGCTTAGAGGGTACAGGGCAGTTCTTC
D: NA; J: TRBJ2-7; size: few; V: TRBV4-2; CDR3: CASSQGSGEQYF; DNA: TGTGCCAGCAGCCAAGGGTCGGGCGAGCAGTACTTC